Described below is a single TCR beta chain sequence and its context. These data belong to a study of blood T cell repertoires in COVID-19. The overall study: Samples of COVID-19 (acute and convalescent) were obtained from the United States, Italy and Spain. Nucleic acid was either cDNA or gDNA, and it came from T cells, B-cell-depleted T cells, or PBMCs.

The Seattle site enrolled patients during active infection and followed them longitudinally. The CDR3 is 15 residues long. The V end lost 4 bases, the J end lost 0 bases, and 12 bases lay between the germline ends. The germline V gene encodes CDR1 LGHNA and CDR2 YNFKEQ. Methods used by the authors: Quantification of nucleated cells was approximated via reference gene primer amplification. Profiling relied on immunoSEQ multiplex PCR, and the TCRdb table lists in-frame clones only, not all of them. The V and J calls and clone size were taken over from that table, and D and trimming were inferred from the DNA. This table has tens of thousands of clones, 75% to 90% appearing once.

The chain combines TRBV4-2 with TRBJ1-2, with D possibly being TRBD1 (5 bases). This TCR was sampled from a man aged 55 to 70 with COVID-19, enrolled during active disease. What was sequenced was peripheral blood. Here the CDR3 DNA reads TGTGCCAGCAGCCTCGGGGGAGGGCCTAACTATGGCTACACCTTC. This sequence encodes CASSLGGGPNYGYTF.